This paragraph covers one T cell receptor (beta chain) sequence. What it binds is not known. The sample originates from a study of T cell responses to AZD1222 COVID-19 vaccine. Study-level results: The breadth and depth of Spike-specific TCRs increased once two AZD1222 doses had been given. It was only a handful of AZD1222 recipients who were seropositive at baseline. Spike-wide vaccine-associated CD4 TCRs dominated at 160-218 and 743-854.

This table comes from immunoSEQ multiplex PCR, and its TCRdb copy is limited to in-frame clones, with some not included. The sample consists of under 45,000 clones, over 80% of them appearing once. The germline V gene encodes CDR1 SGHRS and CDR2 YFSETQ. There are 17 residues in the CDR3. Trimming pared 0 bases from V and 5 bases from J, leaving 19 bases between. Here the sequenced sample was peripheral blood, taken 28 days after the second AZD1222 dose. This chain uses TRBV5-1 with TRBJ2-3; a possible D gene is TRBD2 (5 bases). The receptor was derived from an adult who received the AZD1222 COVID-19 vaccine. CDR3: CASSLDLRGWAQDTQYF. The CDR3 DNA follows: TGCGCCAGCAGCTTGGATCTACGGGGTTGGGCACAAGATACGCAGTATTTT.